This TCR beta chain was recorded in a study of T cell changes during pregnancy in multiple sclerosis. The CDR3 has 14 amino acids. Germline CDR1 and CDR2: WSHSY and SAAADI. Trimming removed 3 bases at V and 3 bases at J, with 10 bases between. Profiled with immunoSEQ multiplex PCR; TCRdb holds only in-frame clones, not every one. The data hold 75,000 to 90,000 clones, with 90% to 95% observed a single time. This clonotype originated in a female donor with multiple sclerosis, enrolled in a pregnancy study. This material consisted of CD4+ T cells from peripheral blood mononuclear cells, taken before pregnancy. The J gene is TRBJ2-3, the V gene TRBV10-2; D possibly corresponds to TRBD1 (8 bases). The CDR3 nucleotides are TGCGCCAGCAGTGAACAGGGGGGGACAGATACGCAGTATTTT. The encoded protein is CASSEQGGTDTQYF.